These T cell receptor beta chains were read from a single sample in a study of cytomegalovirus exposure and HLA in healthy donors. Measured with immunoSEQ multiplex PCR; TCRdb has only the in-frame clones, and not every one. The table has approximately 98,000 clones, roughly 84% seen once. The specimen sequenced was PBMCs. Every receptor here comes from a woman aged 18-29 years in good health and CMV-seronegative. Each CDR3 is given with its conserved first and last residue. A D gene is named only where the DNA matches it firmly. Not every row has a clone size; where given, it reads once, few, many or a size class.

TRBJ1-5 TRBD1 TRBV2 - CASRADRGGNQPQHF TGTGCCAGCAGGGCGGACAGGGGCGGCAATCAGCCCCAGCATTTT
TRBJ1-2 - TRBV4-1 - CASSLPGGRGTDSNYGYTF TGCGCCAGCAGCCTGCCGGGGGGGAGGGGGACTGATAGTAACTATGGCTACACCTTC
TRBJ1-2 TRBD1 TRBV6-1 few CASAGTGDYGYTF TGTGCCAGCGCAGGGACAGGTGACTATGGCTACACCTTC
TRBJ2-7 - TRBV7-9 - CASSLYLGMRVGEQYF TGTGCCAGCAGCTTATATTTGGGTATGAGGGTCGGAGAGCAGTACTTC
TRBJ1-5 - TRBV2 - CASRRTVFTQPQHF TGTGCCAGCAGGAGGACAGTATTCACTCAGCCCCAGCATTTT
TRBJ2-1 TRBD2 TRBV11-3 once CASSLDPGGNEQFF TGTGCCAGCAGCTTAGATCCGGGGGGTAATGAGCAGTTCTTC
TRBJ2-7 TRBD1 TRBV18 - CASSPPDRASSYEQYF TGTGCCAGCTCACCACCTGACAGGGCGAGCTCCTACGAGCAGTACTTC
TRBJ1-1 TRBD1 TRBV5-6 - CASSTRDRYSLQAFF TGTGCCAGCAGCACGAGGGACAGGTATTCCCTTCAAGCTTTCTTT
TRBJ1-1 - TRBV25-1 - CASSDLNTEAFF TGTGCCAGCAGTGACCTAAACACTGAAGCTTTCTTT
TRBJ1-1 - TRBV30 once CAWSTWGPEAFF TGTGCCTGGAGTACTTGGGGCCCTGAAGCTTTCTTT
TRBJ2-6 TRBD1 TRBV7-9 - CASSPGQGVSGANVLTF TGTGCCAGCAGCCCGGGACAGGGGGTTAGCGGGGCCAACGTCCTGACTTTC
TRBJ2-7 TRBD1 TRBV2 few CASRDRGYEQYF TGTGCCAGCAGGGACAGGGGGTACGAGCAGTACTTC
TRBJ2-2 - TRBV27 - CASSWGHNTGELFF TGTGCCAGCAGTTGGGGACACAACACCGGGGAGCTGTTTTTT
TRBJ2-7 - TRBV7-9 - CASSVDSSSYEQYF TGTGCCAGCAGCGTGGACAGCAGCTCCTACGAGCAGTACTTC
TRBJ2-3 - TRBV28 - CASSLTGPLYTQYF TGTGCCAGCAGTCTGACAGGCCCCCTATATACGCAGTATTTT
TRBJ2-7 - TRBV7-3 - CASSVGVGSYEQYF TGTGCCAGCAGCGTCGGGGTGGGGTCCTACGAGCAGTACTTC
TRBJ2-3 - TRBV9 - CASSVQAAGSDTQYF TGTGCCAGCAGCGTACAAGCGGCGGGCAGCGATACGCAGTATTTT
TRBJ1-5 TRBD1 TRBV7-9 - CASSSGVGGASQPQHF TGTGCCAGCAGCTCCGGGGTAGGGGGCGCCAGTCAGCCCCAGCATTTT
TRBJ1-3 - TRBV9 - CASSVWTLPIEVEGESGNTIYF TGTGCCAGCAGCGTCTGGACCCTCCCCATCGAGGTCGAAGGGGAATCTGGAAACACCATATATTTT
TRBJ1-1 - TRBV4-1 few CASSQAVLVKTEAFF TGCGCCAGCAGCCAAGCAGTTCTGGTGAAAACTGAAGCTTTCTTT
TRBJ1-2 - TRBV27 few CASSLTGVYGYTF TGTGCCAGCAGTTTAACCGGGGTCTATGGCTACACCTTC
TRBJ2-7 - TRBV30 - CAWSPQWVAGIEQYF TGTGCCTGGAGTCCCCAGTGGGTAGCAGGGATAGAGCAGTACTTC
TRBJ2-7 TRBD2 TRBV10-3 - CAISDPSGGKSYEQYF TGTGCCATCAGTGATCCGAGCGGGGGCAAATCCTACGAGCAGTACTTC
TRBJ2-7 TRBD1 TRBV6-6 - CASSDRGSPYEQYF TGTGCCAGCAGTGACAGGGGTAGCCCCTACGAGCAGTACTTC